The following is a T cell receptor (beta chain) sequence with its context. What it binds is unknown. Patients had blood sampled at baseline and again on cycle 4 day 1 and cycle 7 day 1. The record originates from a study of OX40 agonist ivuxolimab in advanced cancers. Whole-study context: Patients enrolled in dose escalation were diagnosed with hepatocellular carcinoma, melanoma, renal cell or head and neck cancer.

Broader study findings: Both blood CD4+ and CD8+ T cells showed clonal growth by week 6 at 0.1 to 3.0 mg/kg.

The CDR3 is 11 residues long. Trimming stripped 2 bases from V and 6 bases from J, with 5 bases between. Per germline, CDR1 LGHNA and CDR2 YNFKEQ. The protocol was immunoSEQ multiplex PCR, while the TCRdb copy is restricted to in-frame clones and leaves out a portion. The top ten clones hold roughly a fifth of a sample with roughly 60,000 clones, around 92% of them seen once. The TCR was taken from an adult with an advanced solid tumor such as melanoma, head and neck, liver or kidney cancer. The genes are TRBV4-2 and TRBJ2-7; D is unclear. The specimen comprised CD4+ or CD8+ T cells sorted from blood, sampled in a trial of the OX40 agonist ivuxolimab. CDR3 in amino acids: CASSQQLEQYF. CDR3 DNA: TGTGCCAGCAGCCAACAGCTCGAGCAGTACTTC.